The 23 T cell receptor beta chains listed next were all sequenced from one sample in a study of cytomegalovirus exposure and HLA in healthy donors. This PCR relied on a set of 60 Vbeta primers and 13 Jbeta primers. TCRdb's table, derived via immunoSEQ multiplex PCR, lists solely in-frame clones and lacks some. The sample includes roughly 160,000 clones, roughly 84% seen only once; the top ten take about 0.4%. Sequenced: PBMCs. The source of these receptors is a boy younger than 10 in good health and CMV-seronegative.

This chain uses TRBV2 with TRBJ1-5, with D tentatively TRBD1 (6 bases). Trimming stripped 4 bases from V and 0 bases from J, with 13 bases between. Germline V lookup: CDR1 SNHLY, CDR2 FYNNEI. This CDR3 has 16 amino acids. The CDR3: CASSARGAGSNQPQHF. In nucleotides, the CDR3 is TGTGCCAGCAGTGCACGGGGGGCGGGTAGCAATCAGCCCCAGCATTTT.

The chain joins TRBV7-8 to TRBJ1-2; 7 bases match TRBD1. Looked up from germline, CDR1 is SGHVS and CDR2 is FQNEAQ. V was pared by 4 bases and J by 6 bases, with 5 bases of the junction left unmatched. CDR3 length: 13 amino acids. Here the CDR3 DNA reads TGTGCCAGCAGCTATACAGGGGTGGATGGCTACACCTTC. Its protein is CASSYTGVDGYTF. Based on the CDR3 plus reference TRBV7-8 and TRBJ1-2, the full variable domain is GAGVSQSPRYKVAKRGQDVALRCDPISGHVSLFWYQQALGQGPEFLTYFQNEAQLDKSGLPSDRFFAERPEGSVSTLKIQRTQQEDSAVYLCASSYTGVDGYTFGSGTRLTVV.

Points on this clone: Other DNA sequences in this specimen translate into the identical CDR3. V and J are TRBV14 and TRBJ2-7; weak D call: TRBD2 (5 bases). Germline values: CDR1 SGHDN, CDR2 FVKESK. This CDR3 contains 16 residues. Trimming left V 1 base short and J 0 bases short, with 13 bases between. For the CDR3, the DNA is TGTGCCAGCAGCCAAGTTTCCAGCGGAAGCTCCTACGAGCAGTACTTC. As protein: CASSQVSSGSSYEQYF.

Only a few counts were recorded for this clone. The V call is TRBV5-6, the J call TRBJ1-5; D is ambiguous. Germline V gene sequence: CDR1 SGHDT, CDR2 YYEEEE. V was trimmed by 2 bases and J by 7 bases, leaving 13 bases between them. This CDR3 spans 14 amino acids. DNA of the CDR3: TGTGCCAGCAGCTTCGACTCTCCTAGGCAGCCCCAGCATTTT. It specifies CASSFDSPRQPQHF.

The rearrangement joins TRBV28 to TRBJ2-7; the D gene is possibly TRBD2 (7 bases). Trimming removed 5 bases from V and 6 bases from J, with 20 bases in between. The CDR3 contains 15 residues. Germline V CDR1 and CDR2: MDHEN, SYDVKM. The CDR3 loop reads CASSVYTGGPPEQYF. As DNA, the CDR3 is TGTGCCAGCAGTGTTTACACGGGGGGCCCTCCCGAGCAGTACTTC.

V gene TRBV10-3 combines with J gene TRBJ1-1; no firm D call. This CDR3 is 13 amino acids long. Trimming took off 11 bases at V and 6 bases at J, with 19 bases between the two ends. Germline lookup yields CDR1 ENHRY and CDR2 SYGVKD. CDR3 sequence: CAATGALSAEAFF. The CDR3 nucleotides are TGTGCCGCGACGGGAGCCCTGAGCGCTGAAGCTTTCTTT.

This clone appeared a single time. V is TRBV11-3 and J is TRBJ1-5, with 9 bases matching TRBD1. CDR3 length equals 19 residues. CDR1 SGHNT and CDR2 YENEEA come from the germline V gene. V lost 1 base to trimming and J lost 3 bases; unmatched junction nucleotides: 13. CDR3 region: CASSLVVSSRDRDNQPQHF. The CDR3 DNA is TGTGCCAGCAGCTTAGTAGTGAGTAGCAGGGACAGGGACAATCAGCCCCAGCATTTT.

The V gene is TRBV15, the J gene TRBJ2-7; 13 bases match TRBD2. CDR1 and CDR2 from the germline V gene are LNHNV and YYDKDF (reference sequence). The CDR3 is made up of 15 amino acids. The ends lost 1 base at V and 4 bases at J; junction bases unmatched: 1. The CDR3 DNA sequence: TGTGCCACCAGCAGAGGGACTAGCGGGGGTTACGAGCAGTACTTC. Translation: CATSRGTSGGYEQYF.

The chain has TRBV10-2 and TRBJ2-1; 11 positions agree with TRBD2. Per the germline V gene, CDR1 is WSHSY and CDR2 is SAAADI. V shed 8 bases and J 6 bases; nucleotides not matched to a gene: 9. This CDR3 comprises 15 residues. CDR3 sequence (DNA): TGCGCCAGCGTTATAGCGGGAGGGCCGAGCAATGAGCAGTTCTTC. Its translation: CASVIAGGPSNEQFF.

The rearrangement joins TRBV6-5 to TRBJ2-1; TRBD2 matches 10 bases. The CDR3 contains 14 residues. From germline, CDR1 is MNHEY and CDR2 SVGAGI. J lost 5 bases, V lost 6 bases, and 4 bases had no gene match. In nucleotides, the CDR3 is TGTGCCAGCAGACAGGGACTAGCGAACAATGAGCAGTTCTTC. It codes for CASRQGLANNEQFF.

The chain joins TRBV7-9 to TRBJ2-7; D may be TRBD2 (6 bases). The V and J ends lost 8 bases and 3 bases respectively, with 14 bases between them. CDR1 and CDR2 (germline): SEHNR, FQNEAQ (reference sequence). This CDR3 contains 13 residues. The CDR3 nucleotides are TGTGCCAGCGGCCGGGGGAATTACTACGAGCAGTACTTC. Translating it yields CASGRGNYYEQYF.

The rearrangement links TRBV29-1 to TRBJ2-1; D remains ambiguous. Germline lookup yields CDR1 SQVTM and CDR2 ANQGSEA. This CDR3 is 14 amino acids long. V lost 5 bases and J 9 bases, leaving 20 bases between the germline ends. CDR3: CSVLLFARQVEQFF. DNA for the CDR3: TGCAGCGTTCTTCTGTTTGCCCGGCAGGTTGAGCAGTTCTTC.

For the CDR3, the DNA is TGTGCCAGCAGCTTAGGGACTAGCCTCCATGAGCAGTTCTTC. Residues: CASSLGTSLHEQFF. This chain links TRBV7-3 with TRBJ2-1; 9 bases agree with TRBD2. The J segment lost 8 bases and the V segment lost 2 bases, leaving 4 bases of the junction unmatched. The CDR3 extends over 14 amino acids. The germline V gene has CDR1 SGHTA and CDR2 FQGTGA.

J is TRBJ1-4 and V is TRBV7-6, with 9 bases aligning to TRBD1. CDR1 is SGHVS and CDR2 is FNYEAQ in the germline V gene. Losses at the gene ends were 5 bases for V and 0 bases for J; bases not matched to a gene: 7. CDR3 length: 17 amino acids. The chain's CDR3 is CASSPWTGVATNEKLFF. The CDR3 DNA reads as TGTGCCAGCAGCCCTTGGACAGGGGTTGCAACTAATGAAAAACTGTTTTTT. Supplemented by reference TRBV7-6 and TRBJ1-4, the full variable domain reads GAGVSQSPRYKVTKRGQDVALRCDPISGHVSLYWYRQALGQGPEFLTYFNYEAQQDKSGLPNDRFSAERPEGSISTLTIQRTEQRDSAMYRCASSPWTGVATNEKLFFGSGTQLSVL.

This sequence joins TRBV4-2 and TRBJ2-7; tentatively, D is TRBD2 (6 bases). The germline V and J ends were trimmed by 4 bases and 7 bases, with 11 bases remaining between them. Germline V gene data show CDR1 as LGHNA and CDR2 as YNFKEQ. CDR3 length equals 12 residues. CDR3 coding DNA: TGTGCCAGCAGCCGGGGGGAGAGGGAGCAGTACTTC. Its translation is CASSRGEREQYF.

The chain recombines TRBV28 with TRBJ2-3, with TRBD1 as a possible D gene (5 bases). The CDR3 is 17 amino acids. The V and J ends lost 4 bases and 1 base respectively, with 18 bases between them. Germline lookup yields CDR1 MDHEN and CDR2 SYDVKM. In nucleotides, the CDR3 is TGTGCCAGCAGTTCTCCAACTCTATTGACAGGCACAGATACGCAGTATTTT. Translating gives CASSSPTLLTGTDTQYF. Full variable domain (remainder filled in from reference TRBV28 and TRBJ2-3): DVKVTQSSRYLVKRTGEKVFLECVQDMDHENMFWYRQDPGLGLRLIYFSYDVKMKEKGDIPEGYSVSREKKERFSLILESASTNQTSMYLCASSSPTLLTGTDTQYFGPGTRLTVL.

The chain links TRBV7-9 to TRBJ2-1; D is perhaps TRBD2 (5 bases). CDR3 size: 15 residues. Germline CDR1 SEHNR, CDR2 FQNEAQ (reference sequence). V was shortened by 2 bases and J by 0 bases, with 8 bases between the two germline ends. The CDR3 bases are TGTGCCAGCAGCTTAAGGGAGAACTCCTACAATGAGCAGTTCTTC. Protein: CASSLRENSYNEQFF.

The chain's CDR3 is CASSPPSGTSHSTQYF. CDR3 in DNA: TGTGCCAGCTCACCACCCAGCGGGACGTCCCATAGTACGCAGTATTTT. The chain is built from TRBV18 and TRBJ2-3; 7 bases match TRBD2. Germline values: CDR1 KGHSH, CDR2 LQKENI. CDR3 length equals 16 residues. The junction had 11 bases not matched to a gene; V was cut back by 0 bases and J by 8 bases.

DNA for the CDR3: TGTGCCATCCAGGGAGGCACCGGGGAGCTGTTTTTT. This encodes CAIQGGTGELFF. The rearrangement links TRBV10-3 to TRBJ2-2; D is perhaps TRBD2 (6 bases). Per the germline V gene, CDR1 is ENHRY and CDR2 is SYGVKD. Trimming stripped 8 bases from V and 4 bases from J, with 8 bases between. The CDR3 totals 12 residues.

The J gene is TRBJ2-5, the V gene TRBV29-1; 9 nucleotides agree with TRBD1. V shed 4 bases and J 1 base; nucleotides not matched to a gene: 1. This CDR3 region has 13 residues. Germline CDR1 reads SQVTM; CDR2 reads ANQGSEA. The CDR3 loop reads CSVGDRAQETQYF. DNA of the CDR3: TGCAGCGTTGGGGACAGGGCCCAAGAGACCCAGTACTTC.

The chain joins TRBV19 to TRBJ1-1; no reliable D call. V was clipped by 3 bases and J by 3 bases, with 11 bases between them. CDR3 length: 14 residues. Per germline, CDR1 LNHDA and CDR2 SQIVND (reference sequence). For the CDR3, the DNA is TGTGCCAGTAGTATCCCGACACCTTACACTGAAGCTTTCTTT. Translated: CASSIPTPYTEAFF.

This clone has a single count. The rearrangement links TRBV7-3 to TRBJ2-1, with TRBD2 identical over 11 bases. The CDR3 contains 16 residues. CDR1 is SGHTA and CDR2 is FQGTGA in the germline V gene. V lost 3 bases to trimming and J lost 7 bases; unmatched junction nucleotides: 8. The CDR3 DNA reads TGTGCCAGCAGCTTGGGGCTAGCGGGAGGACGGAATGAGCAGTTCTTC. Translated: CASSLGLAGGRNEQFF.

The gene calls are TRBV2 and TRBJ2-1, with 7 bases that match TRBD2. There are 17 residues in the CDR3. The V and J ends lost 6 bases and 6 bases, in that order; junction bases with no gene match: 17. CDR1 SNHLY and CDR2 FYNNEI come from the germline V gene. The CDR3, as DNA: TGTGCCAGCAGCATCGGGACGGCCGGAGGCGGGAGCAATGAGCAGTTCTTC. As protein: CASSIGTAGGGSNEQFF.